This T cell receptor beta chain came from a study of OX40 agonist ivuxolimab in advanced cancers. Across the study: Patients in the trial were receiving intravenous ivuxolimab every 2 weeks, at doses of 0.01 to 10 mg/kg. There were three patients with partial responses, one having hepatocellular carcinoma and two cutaneous melanoma.

Peripheral blood came from all dose cohorts at three timepoints. J was trimmed by 2 bases and V by 0 bases; bases with no gene match: 10. Per the germline V gene, CDR1 is KGHSH and CDR2 is LQKENI. The CDR3 is 18 amino acids. The assay was immunoSEQ multiplex PCR, and TCRdb's table has in-frame clones only and misses some. This sample has 76,000 or so clones, with roughly 85% found just once. The source was CD4+ or CD8+ T cells sorted from blood, collected in a trial of the OX40 agonist ivuxolimab. This sequence joins TRBV18 and TRBJ2-3; 8 bases are shared with TRBD2. This sequence originates from an adult with an advanced solid tumor such as melanoma, head and neck, liver or kidney cancer. The CDR3 sequence is CASSPPSPGTRFTDTQYF. DNA for the CDR3: TGTGCCAGCTCACCACCGAGCCCCGGGACTAGGTTCACAGATACGCAGTATTTT.